Here is one T cell receptor beta chain with its context. The data originate from a study of beta chain features in type 1 diabetes. Expressed TCRB transcripts were sequenced because the entire RNA isolate underwent reverse transcription. Repertoires were generated with immunoSEQ multiplex PCR, while TCRdb's copy carries only in-frame clones and drops some. The data show 850,000 to 900,000 clones, roughly a sixth seen once. Trimming removed 6 bases at V and 3 bases at J, with 9 bases between. The CDR3 totals 13 residues. Germline-derived CDR1 and CDR2 are MNHEY and SMNVEV (reference sequence). One heparinised blood draw averaging roughly 120 mL was given by each donor. Naive, central memory, regulatory and stem cell-like memory cells within the CD4+ compartment were sorted using CD45RO/CCR7/CD25/CD127/CD95/CD27.

This TCR was sampled from a woman aged 18-29 years in good health. V and J are TRBV27 and TRBJ2-1; D is ambiguous. Sequencing was carried out using naive CD4+ T cells from blood. The CDR3 protein is CASRAGVYNEQFF. The CDR3 nucleotides read TGTGCCAGCAGGGCAGGCGTCTACAATGAGCAGTTCTTC.